This T cell receptor (beta chain) was obtained from a study of cytomegalovirus exposure and HLA in healthy donors. Looking at the study overall: A later analysis reported the same platform for the roughly 110 validation repertoires and the 666 first-cohort repertoires.

General observations from the study: Cytomegalovirus association was assigned to more than 150 TCR beta chains. A later analysis found first-cohort TCR clusters tended to co-occur in the 90 to 150 validation repertoires.

Only in-frame clones appear in the TCRdb table, and some are missing; sequencing was by immunoSEQ multiplex PCR. The data show about 110,000 clones, about 85% seen once. In regard to this clone: The antigen is undetermined.

J lost 1 base, V lost 10 bases, and 2 bases had no gene match. Germline-derived CDR1 and CDR2 are ENHRY and SYGVKD. The CDR3 contains 12 residues. This clonotype was obtained from a young woman in good health and CMV-seronegative. Sequenced sample: PBMCs. The chain uses TRBV10-3 and TRBJ2-5; 8 bases agree with TRBD2. CDR3 in DNA: TGTGCCACGGGGACTAGCCAAGAGACCCAGTACTTC. As protein: CATGTSQETQYF.